This entry describes one T cell receptor beta chain. The specificity of this receptor is unknown. The germline gene is not matched at one end of the junction; a read error may be the cause. The record originates from a study of CD8+CD57+ T cells in acquired aplastic anemia (dated by TCRdb to the late 2010s). For the wider study: On average, sorted CD4+ and CD8+ cells yielded roughly 3.4 ug of extracted DNA, with a range of roughly 0.18 to 30 ug. CD8+CD57+ expansion was defined as a frequency above the mean frequency observed in healthy subjects.

CDR1 and CDR2 are read off the germline V gene (reference sequence) as LNHNV and YYDKDF. The cysteine opens and the phenylalanine closes a CDR3 of 12 amino acids. Of all the DNA, just the CDR3 is kept, 36 bases in frame from base 1. TCR beta VDJ combination and CDR3 sequence profiling used genomic DNA as the template. TCR repertoire sequencing was run on an Illumina HiSeq 2000. The published analysis was carried out like this. Repertoire assessment relied on Simpson's diversity index, CDR3 size and DJ length profiles, and TRBV/TRBJ rearrangement plots. The immunodominant clone was defined as the most abundant DNA sequence in deep sequencing data. CDR3 amino acid sequences were screened for sharing across subjects and were compared with published repertoires and the VDJdb database. TCRdb's own reprocessing of the public reads used fastp at Q25 and MiXCR and kept productive beta chains. Each record represents a unique CDR3 protein, reported with the most common genes and DNA among its rows. These V and J calls originate from TCRdb's pipeline instead of the authors' own analysis. The sample includes 170,000 or so distinct CDR3 sequences, with 40% to 60% observed a single time. Roughly 30% of the sample goes to the ten largest clones.

Expansion of CD8+CD57+ cells had been shown by flow cytometry in the patients chosen for sequencing. Severe acquired aplastic anemia was diagnosed in all patients according to International Study of Aplastic Anemia and Agranulocytosis and Camitta criteria. Patients had received no therapy at the time of blood sampling. TCR repertoires of sorted CD4+ and CD8+ blood T cells from severe aplastic anemia patients and healthy subjects were deep-sequenced in the study. Patients were enrolled under clinicaltrials.gov protocols 00001620, 01623167, 00001397, 00071045, 00081523 and 00961064 in the USA. Ficoll-Paque density gradient centrifugation was used to isolate peripheral blood mononuclear cells. Before DNA extraction, CD4+ and CD8+ T cells were sorted by FACS or by magnetic beads. Summary of the overall study and its limitations: Between patients and healthy controls, no significant difference in CD8+ Simpson's diversity was found (P=0.060). Roughly 30 CD8+ CDR3 sequences were found to be shared between patients and controls, but these sequences appeared to be highly expressed in patients and within the immunodominant clones of the patients.

The chain uses TRBV15 and TRBJ2-2; matching of 5 bases hints at TRBD2 as the D gene. Sample: sorted CD4+, CD8+, or CD8+CD57+ T cells (not recorded which) from PBMCs. The clonotype originates from a human donor with aplastic anemia. The CDR3 sequence is CATRLGTGELSF. The nucleotides are TGTGCCACCCGATTGGGCACCGGGGAACTGTCTTTT.